This T cell receptor (beta chain) was recorded in a study of response to subunit inactivated influenza vaccine listed by TCRdb under 2018. In terms of the full investigation: Deep quantitative profiling of the T cell receptor repertoire was used in the study to follow responses to a trivalent subunit inactivated influenza vaccine. Findings and caveats that apply to the study as a whole: The authors proposed that each seasonal influenza vaccination may bring in only a limited number of new T cells.

In the case of this clonotype: Its cognate antigen has yet to be identified. Per-base quality was not reported, and no clone a single base away is much larger than it.

Library creation used RT-PCR. The sequencing machine was an Illumina HiSeq 2500. The raw public data were reprocessed by TCRdb itself: fastp quality trimming at Q25, MiXCR clonotype calling, in-frame beta chains only. A single entry per CDR3 protein holds the most common genes and DNA from its merged rows. Counted in this sample were over 650,000 distinct CDR3 sequences; less than 20% of them appeared once. Under 13% of the sample lies in the top ten. CDR1 and CDR2 are read off the germline V gene as KGHDR and SFDVKD. CDR3 length: 16 amino acids, cysteine to phenylalanine. Only the CDR3 DNA stays, 48 bases, in frame from base 1. V trim: 4 bases; J trim: 6 bases; unmatched bases: 7.

The TCR sequence derives from a man in his fifties or sixties who received an inactivated influenza vaccine. Donor details come from another sample of the same person, matched by shared clones. The specimen was PBMCs from blood, collected 4 to 6 days after vaccination. This receptor chain uses TRBV24-1 and TRBJ2-1; the junction holds 11 bases that match TRBD2. CDR3 sequence: CATSDSLAGGRNEQFF. The DNA reads TGTGCCACCAGTGACTCCCTAGCGGGGGGCCGCAATGAGCAGTTCTTC.